The present T cell receptor (beta chain) was sequenced within a study of vaccination and CD4 T cells after COVID-19. Study information: Nasal swab PCR detected SARS-CoV-2 in convalescent patients, who comprised roughly nine mild cases and one severe case. The study enrolled six male and four female convalescents, two of whom were Hispanic. Stimuli were overlapping spike peptide pools of SARS-CoV-2 and three common cold coronaviruses (HCoV-NL63, HCoV-OC43, HCoV-229E).

Treatment reported: approximately 9-day PBMC culture with coronavirus spike peptide pools or control peptides (ViraFEST assay). ViraFEST used peptide pools to expand antigen-specific T cells before TCR sequencing. Cultured CD4+ T-cell DNA underwent Oncomine TCR Beta short-read sequencing. TCRdb redid the calling of the PCR reads with MiXCR, one entry per CDR3 protein. The sample has about 11,000 distinct CDR3 sequences; 44% are singletons. The CDR3 loop spans 12 amino acids. V lost 5 bases and J 7 bases, leaving 6 bases between the germline ends. Germline CDR1 and CDR2: SEHNR and FQNEAQ (reference sequence). About this clonotype itself: Its antigen is not known.

The chain recombines TRBV7-9 with TRBJ1-6; D call uncertain. The material sequenced was CD4+ T cells from blood, cultured in vitro. The receptor was derived from a human donor who had recovered from COVID-19. The CDR3 bases are TGTGCCAGCAGCAGAGAGAATTCACCCCTCCACTTT. This codes for CASSRENSPLHF.